This TCR beta chain originates from a study of cytomegalovirus exposure and HLA in healthy donors. General study findings and limits: One later analysis reportedly identified an Asian-associated ancestry cluster that showed fewer N-insertions than the roughly 640-donor mean. HLA alleles were associated with 15,000 to 20,000 TCR beta sequences in a later analysis at 0.05 false discovery rate. Serostatus for CMV was the only available immune exposure information.

The PCR was carried out with 60 Vbeta primers and 13 Jbeta primers. The table came from immunoSEQ multiplex PCR; TCRdb's copy has only in-frame clones and leaves some out. The table lists 130,000 or so clones, around 80% of them singletons. Germline values: CDR1 LNHNV, CDR2 YYDKDF (reference sequence). V lost 1 base and J 6 bases, leaving 20 bases between the germline ends. The CDR3 is 17 residues long. On this clone itself: As yet, its antigen is unknown.

V usage is TRBV15 and J usage is TRBJ2-3; the D gene is possibly TRBD2 (6 bases). The sample taken for sequencing was PBMCs. This sequence was found in a woman aged 35 to 49 in good health and CMV-seronegative. CDR3 amino acids: CATSRGPLAYPNDTQYF. In DNA form, the CDR3 reads TGTGCCACCAGCAGAGGTCCACTAGCCTATCCAAACGATACGCAGTATTTT.